The rows below give T cell receptor beta chains drawn from one sample of a study of beta chain features in type 1 diabetes. Profiling relied on immunoSEQ multiplex PCR, and the TCRdb table lists in-frame clones only, not all of them. The sample lists about 260,000 clones, 68% occurring once. Sequencing was carried out using naive CD4+ T cells from blood. The receptors derive from a man aged 25-45 years in good health. Both conserved end residues are part of each CDR3. D genes are given only for firm matches. Clone sizes are given selectively: once, few, many, or a class where the clone is expanded.

cdr3_aa	cdr3_nt	v_call	clone_size	j_call	d_call
CSVDSGSREQYF	TGCAGCGTCGATAGCGGGAGTAGAGAGCAGTACTTC	TRBV29-1	NA	TRBJ2-7	TRBD2
CAWSVSGKLFF	TGTGCCTGGAGTGTATCCGGAAAACTGTTTTTT	TRBV30	NA	TRBJ1-4	NA
CASSYLGPYEQYF	TGTGCCAGCAGCTACCTGGGCCCCTACGAGCAGTACTTC	TRBV5-6	NA	TRBJ2-7	NA
CASSPAYEQYF	TGTGCCAGCTCCCCTGCTTACGAGCAGTACTTC	TRBV11-2	NA	TRBJ2-7	NA
CSVEILTGNEQFF	TGCAGCGTTGAGATTCTTACTGGAAATGAGCAGTTCTTC	TRBV29-1	NA	TRBJ2-1	NA
CSVGQDSGANVLTF	TGCAGCGTCGGTCAGGACTCTGGGGCCAACGTCCTGACTTTC	TRBV29-1	NA	TRBJ2-6	NA
CASSLSGYVTDTQYF	TGCGCCAGCAGTCTAAGCGGGTACGTCACAGATACGCAGTATTTT	TRBV5-1	NA	TRBJ2-3	NA
CASSYSSLNTEAFF	TGTGCCAGCAGTTACTCGAGTCTGAACACTGAAGCTTTCTTT	TRBV6-5	NA	TRBJ1-1	NA
CSVGNPPGNNEQFF	TGCAGCGTTGGAAACCCCCCCGGAAATAATGAGCAGTTCTTC	TRBV29-1	once	TRBJ2-1	NA
CASSPPGGGYNEQFF	TGTGCCAGCTCACCACCGGGCGGGGGGTACAATGAGCAGTTCTTC	TRBV18	NA	TRBJ2-1	TRBD2
CASSFKLEDYNEQFF	TGTGCCAGCAGCTTTAAACTAGAAGACTACAATGAGCAGTTCTTC	TRBV5-6	NA	TRBJ2-1	NA
CASSARTGLGGADTQYF	TGTGCCAGCAGCGCCCGAACGGGACTGGGGGGCGCAGATACGCAGTATTTT	TRBV9	NA	TRBJ2-3	NA
CSSRVGETQYF	TGCAGTTCGAGGGTAGGAGAGACCCAGTACTTC	TRBV29-1	NA	TRBJ2-5	NA
CASSSGRGETQYF	TGTGCCAGCAGTTCGGGGCGGGGTGAGACCCAGTACTTC	TRBV27	NA	TRBJ2-5	NA
CSVGGQLYTEAFF	TGCAGCGTCGGAGGACAGCTCTACACTGAAGCTTTCTTT	TRBV29-1	once	TRBJ1-1	NA
CAWTGESSYNSPLHF	TGTGCCTGGACCGGCGAGAGCTCCTATAATTCACCCCTCCACTTT	TRBV30	NA	TRBJ1-6	NA
CASSLRWSQAGELFF	TGTGCCAGCAGCTTACGCTGGTCCCAGGCCGGGGAGCTGTTTTTT	TRBV7-7	NA	TRBJ2-2	NA
CASSQGSGRRETQYF	TGCGCCAGCAGTCAAGGTAGCGGGAGACGTGAGACCCAGTACTTC	TRBV23-1	NA	TRBJ2-5	TRBD2
CSVARGKDEQYF	TGCAGCGTTGCCCGGGGGAAGGATGAGCAGTACTTC	TRBV29-1	NA	TRBJ2-7	NA
CASSLEQGGETQYF	TGTGCCAGCAGCTTAGAGCAGGGAGGGGAGACCCAGTACTTC	TRBV11-2	NA	TRBJ2-5	TRBD2
CASSKDEQYF	TGTGCCAGCAGCAAAGACGAGCAGTACTTC	TRBV21-1	NA	TRBJ2-7	NA
CSVESDRDYEGQYF	TGCAGCGTTGAATCTGACAGGGATTATGAGGGCCAGTACTTC	TRBV29-1	few	TRBJ2-5	TRBD1
CSVEGVAGLADSYNEQFF	TGCAGCGTTGAAGGGGTAGCGGGACTAGCGGACTCCTACAATGAGCAGTTCTTC	TRBV29-1	NA	TRBJ2-1	TRBD2
CASSPSTGPNSPLHF	TGTGCCAGCAGTCCCTCGACAGGACCTAATTCACCCCTCCACTTT	TRBV6-5	NA	TRBJ1-6	NA
CASSLDLKTGKYF	TGTGCCAGCAGCTTAGATCTGAAGACAGGGAAGTACTTC	TRBV11-2	few	TRBJ2-7	TRBD1
CASSPIETQYF	TGTGCCAGCAGCCCCATAGAGACCCAGTACTTC	TRBV7-2	NA	TRBJ2-5	NA
CSVEGTASTGELFF	TGCAGCGTTGAGGGGACAGCGAGCACCGGGGAGCTGTTTTTT	TRBV29-1	NA	TRBJ2-2	TRBD1
CSVVQGGDETQYF	TGCAGCGTTGTACAGGGGGGCGACGAGACCCAGTACTTC	TRBV29-1	NA	TRBJ2-5	TRBD1
CATNPDSGRADTQYF	TGTGCCACCAATCCTGACAGCGGGAGAGCAGATACGCAGTATTTT	TRBV10-3	NA	TRBJ2-3	TRBD2
CASSPEGLAGASTDTQYF	TGTGCCAGCAGCCCAGAGGGGCTAGCGGGCGCTAGCACAGATACGCAGTATTTT	TRBV7-2	NA	TRBJ2-3	TRBD2
CSVRGDSYEQYF	TGCAGCGTTCGGGGGGACTCCTACGAGCAGTACTTC	TRBV29-1	NA	TRBJ2-7	TRBD2
CASSDHMGGGYLEQYF	TGTGCCAGCAGTGATCATATGGGTGGCGGCTACCTAGAGCAGTACTTC	TRBV25-1	once	TRBJ2-5	NA
CASSGLTGYEQYF	TGTGCCAGCAGTGGACTGACAGGGTACGAGCAGTACTTC	TRBV2	NA	TRBJ2-7	TRBD1
CSVDPAGGPGQETQYF	TGCAGCGTGGATCCAGCGGGAGGGCCAGGCCAAGAGACCCAGTACTTC	TRBV29-1	few	TRBJ2-5	TRBD2
CASSLDWVGTEAFF	TGTGCCAGCAGCTTAGACTGGGTGGGCACTGAAGCTTTCTTT	TRBV7-9	NA	TRBJ1-1	NA
CASSQNYGYTF	TGTGCCAGCAGCCAGAACTATGGCTACACCTTC	TRBV5-6	NA	TRBJ1-2	NA
CSVSGRAHNEQFF	TGCAGCGTTTCCGGGAGGGCCCACAATGAGCAGTTCTTC	TRBV29-1	NA	TRBJ2-1	TRBD2
CASSLTGPTSSGANVLTF	TGTGCCAGCAGCCTCACGGGTCCTACAAGCTCTGGGGCCAACGTCCTGACTTTC	TRBV27	NA	TRBJ2-6	NA
CSATGTSGGQETQYF	TGCAGCGCCACCGGGACTAGCGGGGGGCAAGAGACCCAGTACTTC	TRBV29-1	NA	TRBJ2-5	TRBD2
CAISKNDRSEDTQYF	TGTGCCATCAGTAAGAACGACAGGTCTGAAGATACGCAGTATTTT	TRBV10-3	few	TRBJ2-3	NA
CSAAGSNYGYTF	TGCAGCGCCGCGGGTTCTAACTATGGCTACACCTTC	TRBV29-1	once	TRBJ1-2	NA
CATQVTYEQYF	TGTGCCACCCAGGTGACCTACGAGCAGTACTTC	TRBV28	once	TRBJ2-7	NA
CASSAGTNLETQYF	TGTGCCAGCAGTGCGGGGACAAACTTGGAGACCCAGTACTTC	TRBV2	once	TRBJ2-5	NA
CAISTPGYAENEQFF	TGTGCCATCAGTACTCCGGGCTACGCGGAGAATGAGCAGTTCTTC	TRBV10-3	NA	TRBJ2-1	NA
CAWSGWKGALADTQYF	TGTGCCTGGAGTGGCTGGAAGGGGGCGCTTGCAGATACGCAGTATTTT	TRBV30	NA	TRBJ2-3	TRBD1
CASLTGGIYNEQFF	TGTGCCAGCCTTACAGGGGGCATCTACAATGAGCAGTTCTTC	TRBV28	few	TRBJ2-1	TRBD1
CAITGGMEETQYF	TGTGCCATCACAGGGGGTATGGAGGAGACCCAGTACTTC	TRBV10-3	NA	TRBJ2-5	TRBD1
CASSVGRLNTGELFF	TGTGCCAGCAGCGTAGGGCGGCTGAACACCGGGGAGCTGTTTTTT	TRBV9	NA	TRBJ2-2	NA
CASSQDLYSTGQFF	TGCGCCAGCAGCCAAGATCTTTACTCAACAGGGCAGTTCTTC	TRBV4-3	NA	TRBJ2-1	NA
CASSLTSGSYNEQFF	TGCGCCAGCAGCTTGACTAGCGGGTCCTACAATGAGCAGTTCTTC	TRBV5-1	NA	TRBJ2-1	TRBD2
CATSPWADQETQYF	TGTGCCACCAGTCCGTGGGCGGACCAAGAGACCCAGTACTTC	TRBV15	NA	TRBJ2-5	NA